These 13 T cell receptor beta chains were sequenced from one sample in a study of cytomegalovirus exposure and HLA in healthy donors. 13 Jbeta primers and 60 Vbeta primers were used for the PCR. This table comes from immunoSEQ multiplex PCR, and its TCRdb copy is limited to in-frame clones, with some not included. Of fewer than 200,000 clones listed, under 90% are singletons. The sequencing input was PBMCs. These receptors originate from a man under 40 in good health and CMV-seronegative.

The gene calls are TRBV7-2 and TRBJ1-2; TRBD1 matches at 9 bases. The germline V gene has CDR1 SGHTA and CDR2 FQGNSA. The length of the CDR3 is 16 residues. Losses at the gene ends were 4 bases for V and 8 bases for J; bases not matched to a gene: 14. The CDR3 bases are TGTGCCAGCAGCTCCTACCGGACAGGGGCCGGGGGGGGCTACACCTTC. Translating it yields CASSSYRTGAGGGYTF.

This clone showed up just a few times. This chain links TRBV7-2 with TRBJ2-7; 7 positions agree with TRBD1. Per the germline V gene, CDR1 is SGHTA and CDR2 is FQGNSA. This CDR3 spans 17 amino acids. J lost 3 bases, V lost 1 base, and 12 bases had no gene match. CDR3 sequence (DNA): TGTGCCAGCAGCTTAGTTTCGCAAAGACAGGGAAACTACGAGCAGTACTTC. Protein sequence: CASSLVSQRQGNYEQYF. The full variable domain, in which reference TRBV7-2 and TRBJ2-7 provide the parts outside the CDR3, is GAGVSQSPSNKVTEKGKDVELRCDPISGHTALYWYRQSLGQGLEFLIYFQGNSAPDKSGLPSDRFSAERTGGSVSTLTIQRTQQEDSAVYLCASSLVSQRQGNYEQYFGPGTRLTVT.

The chain couples TRBV27 to TRBJ1-4; TRBD1 agrees at 7 bases. The CDR3 runs to 15 residues. Trimming took 5 bases from V and 5 from J; bases not matched to a gene: 8. Germline values: CDR1 MNHEY, CDR2 SMNVEV (reference sequence). Here the CDR3 DNA reads TGTGCCAGCAGTGCCTCCGGGACAGAGAATGAAAAACTGTTTTTT. It codes for CASSASGTENEKLFF.

The rearrangement links TRBV13 to TRBJ2-7; D unclear. Between the trimmed V and J ends, which lost 0 bases and 2 bases, there was a span of 11 bases. Germline V gives CDR1 PRHDT, CDR2 FYEKMQ (reference sequence). The CDR3 totals 15 residues. The CDR3, as DNA: TGTGCCAGCAGCTTAGGGTTCGACAAGACCTACGAGCAGTACTTC. This translates into CASSLGFDKTYEQYF.

The chain employs TRBV28 and TRBJ2-5; TRBD1 agrees at 9 bases. Trimming cost V 5 bases and J 5 bases; bases outside gene matches: 9. CDR1 is MDHEN, CDR2 SYDVKM, per germline. The CDR3 totals 15 residues. CDR3 protein: CASSPGDRAWETQYF. CDR3 nucleotide sequence: TGTGCCAGCAGTCCCGGGGACAGGGCATGGGAGACCCAGTACTTC. The variable domain in full, with the rest retrieved from reference TRBV28 and TRBJ2-5, is DVKVTQSSRYLVKRTGEKVFLECVQDMDHENMFWYRQDPGLGLRLIYFSYDVKMKEKGDIPEGYSVSREKKERFSLILESASTNQTSMYLCASSPGDRAWETQYFGPGTRLLVL.

This chain links TRBV9 with TRBJ1-4, with TRBD1 matching over 8 bases. Trimming at V came to 3 bases and at J to 5 bases, leaving 15 bases not matched to a gene. From germline, CDR1 is SGDLS and CDR2 YYNGEE. CDR3 size: 18 residues. Written as DNA, the CDR3 is TGTGCCAGCAGCGCGGCCGGGACAGGATTTCGTCGGAATGAAAAACTGTTTTTT. Translation: CASSAAGTGFRRNEKLFF. The full variable domain, rest sourced from reference TRBV9 and TRBJ1-4, is DSGVTQTPKHLITATGQRVTLRCSPRSGDLSVYWYQQSLDQGLQFLIQYYNGEERAKGNILERFSAQQFPDLHSELNLSSLELGDSALYFCASSAAGTGFRRNEKLFFGSGTQLSVL.

The chain uses TRBV9 and TRBJ2-3; perhaps TRBD2 as D (7 bases). V gave up 0 bases and J gave up 8 bases, with 19 bases separating them. Germline V gene data show CDR1 as SGDLS and CDR2 as YYNGEE. This CDR3 is 16 amino acids long. The CDR3 sequence: CASSVEGLPRGGTQYF. The CDR3 DNA follows: TGTGCCAGCAGCGTAGAGGGCCTGCCAAGGGGGGGTACGCAGTATTTT.

A few counts support this clone. The gene calls are TRBV19 and TRBJ2-5; 9 bases map to TRBD1. In germline, CDR1 is LNHDA, CDR2 SQIVND (reference sequence). This CDR3 contains 17 residues. The J segment lost 5 bases and the V segment lost 0 bases, leaving 10 bases of the junction unmatched. The CDR3 reads CASSIDYRTGVLETQYF. DNA for the CDR3: TGTGCCAGTAGTATAGATTATCGGACAGGGGTTTTGGAGACCCAGTACTTC. Using reference TRBV19 and TRBJ2-5 for the parts outside the CDR3, the full variable domain is DGGITQSPKYLFRKEGQNVTLSCEQNLNHDAMYWYRQDPGQGLRLIYYSQIVNDFQKGDIAEGYSVSREKKESFPLTVTSAQKNPTAFYLCASSIDYRTGVLETQYFGPGTRLLVL.

The V call is TRBV30, the J call TRBJ2-1, with D possibly being TRBD2 (6 bases). CDR1 GTSNPN and CDR2 SVGIG come from the germline V gene (reference sequence). The V and J ends lost 2 bases and 4 bases respectively, with 15 bases between them. CDR3 length: 15 amino acids. For the CDR3, the DNA is TGTGCCTGGAGTCCCTTCGGGGGAGTGTACAATGAGCAGTTCTTC. It codes for CAWSPFGGVYNEQFF. Combining the CDR3 with reference TRBV30 and TRBJ2-1 gives the whole variable domain SQTIHQWPATLVQPVGSPLSLECTVEGTSNPNLYWYRQAAGRGLQLLFYSVGIGQISSEVPQNLSASRPQDRQFILSSKKLLLSDSGFYLCAWSPFGGVYNEQFFGPGTRLTVL.

This clone was recorded once. The rearrangement joins TRBV6-5 to TRBJ1-2; D possibly corresponds to TRBD1 (5 bases). The CDR3 loop spans 14 amino acids. Germline loops: CDR1 MNHEY, CDR2 SVGAGI. The V end was cut by 3 bases, the J end by 2 bases, with 10 bases between. The CDR3 DNA reads as TGTGCCAGCAGTTATCTGACAGCAAACTATGGCTACACCTTC. Translated: CASSYLTANYGYTF.

The chain couples TRBV11-2 to TRBJ2-1; 8 nucleotides align to TRBD2. Germline loops: CDR1 SGHAT, CDR2 FQNNGV. The V segment lost 3 bases and the J segment 15 bases; nucleotides outside the gene matches: 16. The CDR3 loop spans 15 amino acids. The CDR3 reads CASSFPPSGLTKTFF. In nucleotides, the CDR3 is TGTGCCAGCAGCTTCCCTCCTAGCGGGCTCACAAAGACGTTCTTC.

V and J are TRBV5-4 and TRBJ2-1; 10 bases are a match to TRBD2. Germline CDR1 reads SGHNT; CDR2 reads YYREEE (reference sequence). V lost 1 base to trimming and J lost 6 bases; unmatched junction nucleotides: 7. The CDR3 has 16 amino acids. The CDR3 reads CASSLPPSGGGNEQFF. CDR3 DNA sequence: TGTGCCAGCAGCTTGCCCCCCAGCGGGGGGGGCAATGAGCAGTTCTTC.

The chain has TRBV27 and TRBJ1-5; TRBD1 matches at 7 bases. V dropped 3 bases and J dropped 7; count of bases not matched to a gene: 9. This CDR3 comprises 15 residues. Germline CDR1 reads MNHEY; CDR2 reads SMNVEV (reference sequence). The CDR3 DNA follows: TGTGCCAGCAGTTTCACAGGGGAGTACGACCAGCCCCAGCATTTT. Its translation: CASSFTGEYDQPQHF.